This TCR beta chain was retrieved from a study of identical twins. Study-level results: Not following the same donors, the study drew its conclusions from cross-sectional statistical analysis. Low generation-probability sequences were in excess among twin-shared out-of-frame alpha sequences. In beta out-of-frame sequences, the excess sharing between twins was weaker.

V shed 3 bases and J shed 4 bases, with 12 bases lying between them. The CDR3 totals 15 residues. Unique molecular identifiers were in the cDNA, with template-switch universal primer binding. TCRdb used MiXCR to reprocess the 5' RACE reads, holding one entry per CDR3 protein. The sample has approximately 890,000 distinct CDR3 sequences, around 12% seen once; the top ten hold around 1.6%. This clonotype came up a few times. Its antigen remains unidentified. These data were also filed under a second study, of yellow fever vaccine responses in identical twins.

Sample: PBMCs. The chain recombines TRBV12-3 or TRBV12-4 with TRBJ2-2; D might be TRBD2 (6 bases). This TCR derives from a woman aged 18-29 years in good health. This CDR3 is CASSFRERGTGELFF. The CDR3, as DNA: TGTGCCAGCAGTTTTCGGGAGCGCGGCACCGGGGAGCTGTTTTTT.